Sequencing of this TCR beta chain was carried out in a study of blood T cells in healthy people across ages. As for the study in general: Through template switching, about one barcoded beta molecule was captured per two T cells, as measured in model experiments.

Every donor gave ten milliliters of peripheral blood. Overall study results and limits: TCR beta diversity per million T cells fell roughly linearly with age.

The use of a sample-barcoded 5' primer and a J-beta primer mix characterized a second PCR of about 7 to 12 cycles. MiXCR, run by TCRdb on the 5' RACE reads, gives a single entry per CDR3 protein. The sample holds 550,000 to 800,000 distinct CDR3 sequences; 21% are singletons and the top ten take roughly 3.9%. Remarks on this clonotype: Its antigen is as yet unknown.

Germline V lookup: CDR1 SGHRS, CDR2 YFSETQ. J gave up 2 bases and V 0 bases, and 4 bases lay outside the gene matches. The CDR3 totals 16 residues. The chain has TRBV5-1 and TRBJ2-3; the match to TRBD1 covers 9 bases. The receptor was isolated from a man aged 65-85 years in good health. Material: blood. CDR3 amino acids: CASSLGDRDYTDTQYF. CDR3 coding DNA: TGCGCCAGCAGCTTGGGGGACAGGGACTACACAGATACGCAGTATTTT.